This T cell receptor beta chain was observed in a study of response to subunit inactivated influenza vaccine. TCRdb analysed the RT-PCR reads with MiXCR anew, one entry per CDR3 protein. In the table there are 500,000 to 600,000 distinct CDR3 sequences, approximately 12% of which are singletons. Germline V gene data show CDR1 as MNHEY and CDR2 as SMNVEV (reference sequence). Germline trimming cut 2 bases from V and 7 bases from J; bases unmatched to any gene: 7. The CDR3 has 16 amino acids. The input for sequencing was PBMCs from blood, taken on the day of vaccination. The receptor was isolated from a man aged 50 to 59 who received an inactivated influenza vaccine. The rearrangement joins TRBV27 to TRBJ2-1, with TRBD2 identical over 11 bases. The CDR3: CASSLGSSGRLNEQFF. The CDR3 region has the DNA TGTGCCAGCAGTTTAGGGTCTAGCGGGAGGCTGAATGAGCAGTTCTTC.